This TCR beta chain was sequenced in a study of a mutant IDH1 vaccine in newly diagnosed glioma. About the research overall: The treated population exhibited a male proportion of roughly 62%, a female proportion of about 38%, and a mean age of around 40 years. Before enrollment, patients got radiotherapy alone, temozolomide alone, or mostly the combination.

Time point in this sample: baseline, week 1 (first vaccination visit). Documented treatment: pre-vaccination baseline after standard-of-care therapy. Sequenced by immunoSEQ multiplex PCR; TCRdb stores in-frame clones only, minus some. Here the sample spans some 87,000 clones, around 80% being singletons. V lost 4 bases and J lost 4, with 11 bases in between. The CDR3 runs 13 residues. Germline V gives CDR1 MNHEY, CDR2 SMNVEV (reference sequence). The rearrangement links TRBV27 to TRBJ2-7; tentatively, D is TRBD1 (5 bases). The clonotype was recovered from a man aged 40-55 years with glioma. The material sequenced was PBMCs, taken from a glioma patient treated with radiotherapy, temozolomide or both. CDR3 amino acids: CASSYIGAYEQYF. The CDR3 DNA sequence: TGTGCCAGCAGTTACATAGGGGCATACGAGCAGTACTTC.